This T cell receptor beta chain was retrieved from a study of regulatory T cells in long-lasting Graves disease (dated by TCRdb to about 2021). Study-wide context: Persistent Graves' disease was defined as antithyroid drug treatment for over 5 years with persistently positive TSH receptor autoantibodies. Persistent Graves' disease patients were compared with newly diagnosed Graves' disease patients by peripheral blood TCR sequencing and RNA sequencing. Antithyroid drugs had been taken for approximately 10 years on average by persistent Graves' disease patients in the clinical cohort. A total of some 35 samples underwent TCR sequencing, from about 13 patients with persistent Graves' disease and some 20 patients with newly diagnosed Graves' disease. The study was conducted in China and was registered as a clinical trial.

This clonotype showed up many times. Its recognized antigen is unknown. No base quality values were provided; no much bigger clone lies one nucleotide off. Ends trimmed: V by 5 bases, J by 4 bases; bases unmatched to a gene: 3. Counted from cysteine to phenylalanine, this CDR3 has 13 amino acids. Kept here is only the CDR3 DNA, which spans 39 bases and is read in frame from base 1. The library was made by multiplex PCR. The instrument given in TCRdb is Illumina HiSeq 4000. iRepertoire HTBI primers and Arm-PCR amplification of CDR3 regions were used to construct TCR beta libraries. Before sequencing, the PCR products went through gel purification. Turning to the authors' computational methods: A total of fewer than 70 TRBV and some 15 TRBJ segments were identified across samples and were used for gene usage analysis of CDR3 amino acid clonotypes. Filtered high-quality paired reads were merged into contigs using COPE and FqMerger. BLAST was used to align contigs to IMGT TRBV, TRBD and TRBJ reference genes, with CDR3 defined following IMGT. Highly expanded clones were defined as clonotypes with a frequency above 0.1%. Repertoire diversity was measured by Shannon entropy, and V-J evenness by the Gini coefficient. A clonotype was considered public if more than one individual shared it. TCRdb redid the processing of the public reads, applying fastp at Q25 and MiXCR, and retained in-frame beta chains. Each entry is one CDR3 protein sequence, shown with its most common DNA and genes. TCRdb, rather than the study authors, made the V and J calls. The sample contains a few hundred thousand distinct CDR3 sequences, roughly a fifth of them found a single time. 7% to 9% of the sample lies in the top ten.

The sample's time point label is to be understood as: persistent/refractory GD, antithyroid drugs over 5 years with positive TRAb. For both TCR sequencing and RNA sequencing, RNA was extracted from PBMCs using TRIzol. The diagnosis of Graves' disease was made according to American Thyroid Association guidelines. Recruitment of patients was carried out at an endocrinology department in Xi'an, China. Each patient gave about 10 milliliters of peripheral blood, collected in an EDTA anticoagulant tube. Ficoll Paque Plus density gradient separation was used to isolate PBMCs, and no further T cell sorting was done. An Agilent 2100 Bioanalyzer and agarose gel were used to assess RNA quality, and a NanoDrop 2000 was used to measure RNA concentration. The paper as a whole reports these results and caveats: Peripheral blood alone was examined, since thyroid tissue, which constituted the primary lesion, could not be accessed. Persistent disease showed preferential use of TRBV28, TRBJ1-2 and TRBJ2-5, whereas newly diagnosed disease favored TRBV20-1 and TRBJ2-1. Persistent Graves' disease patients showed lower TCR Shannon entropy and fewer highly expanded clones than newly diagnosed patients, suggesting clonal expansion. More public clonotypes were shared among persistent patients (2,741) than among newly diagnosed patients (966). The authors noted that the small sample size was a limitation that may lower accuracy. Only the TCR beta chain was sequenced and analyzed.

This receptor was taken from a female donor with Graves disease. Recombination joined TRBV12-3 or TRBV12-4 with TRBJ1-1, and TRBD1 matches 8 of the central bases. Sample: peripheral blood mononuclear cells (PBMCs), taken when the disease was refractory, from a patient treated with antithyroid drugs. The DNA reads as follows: TGTGCCAGCAGTCGCGGGACAGGCACTGAAGCTTTCTTT. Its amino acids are CASSRGTGTEAFF.